This T cell receptor (beta chain) was sequenced in a study of regulatory dendritic cells for organ transplantation. Whole-study results and caveats: Memory CD8+ clonal expansion seemed more limited with regulatory than mature dendritic cells. The most alloreactive TCR clonotypes were found in resting memory CD8+ cells.

This clone has only a few counts. Its antigen is not identified. This CDR3 is 13 amino acids long. V was shortened by 5 bases and J by 3 bases, with 8 bases between the two germline ends. Germline V lookup: CDR1 SGHTA, CDR2 FQGNSA. Only in-frame clones appear in the TCRdb table, and some are missing; sequencing was by immunoSEQ multiplex PCR. Here the sample spans about 29,000 clones, roughly 80% being singletons. The sample consisted of naive CD4+ T cells from blood. Indicated subset: CD45RA+ naive T cells. The TCR was taken from a human donor in good health. The genes are TRBV7-2 and TRBJ1-5, with a tentative D call TRBD1 (5 bases). The CDR3 region has the DNA TGTGCCAGCAGCCCAGGGTACAATCAGCCCCAGCATTTT. It encodes CASSPGYNQPQHF.